This TCR beta chain stems from a study of T-cell memory formation after mild COVID-19. TCRdb re-derived calls from the 5' RACE reads in MiXCR, one entry per CDR3 protein. In the table there are fewer than 500,000 distinct CDR3 sequences, around a quarter of which are singletons. This clonotype occurred a few times. Antigen unknown. Whole-study results and caveats: Contracting clones from day 15 to 85 showed balanced CD4/CD8; later expanders favored CD4+. CD4+ contracting clones were mainly CM and EM; CD8+ ones, EMRA.

The CDR3 covers 15 residues. V was cut by 5 bases and J by 5 bases, with 18 bases left in between. The germline V gene has CDR1 SEHNR and CDR2 FQNEAQ (reference sequence). This receptor was obtained from an adult woman who had mild COVID-19 (a few samples of this study predate the infection). Cell type and time point are not known. Sequenced material: PBMCs or a T cell subset sorted from them (not recorded which). This rearrangement joins TRBV7-9 to TRBJ2-5; a possible D gene is TRBD1 (5 bases). CDR3 loop: CASSTRQTAGETQYF. The CDR3 region has the DNA TGTGCCAGCAGCACCAGACAGACCGCCGGGGAGACCCAGTACTTC.